A single sample gave rise to the 7 T cell receptor beta chains below, sequenced in a study of spatial heterogeneity in lung cancer. TCRdb fed the 5' RACE reads into MiXCR, producing one record per CDR3 protein. The repertoire has some 7,000 distinct CDR3 sequences, 14% of them found once; the top ten carry roughly 10%. Study observations and caveats: Intratumoral expanded alpha and beta TCR counts were found to track tumor mutation counts.

No antigen is known for these receptors. As to time point: sample taken at primary tumor resection. The source was lung tumor tissue, collected at surgery. The receptors here all came from a female donor with early-stage non-small cell lung cancer.

This clonotype was counted at least ten times. This beta chain is a stray read from a library made for alpha chains; its abundance is not meaningful. The chain joins TRBV20-1 to TRBJ1-1; unclear D gene. CDR1 DFQATT and CDR2 SNEGSKA come from the germline V gene (reference sequence). This CDR3 has 14 amino acids. Trimming cost V 3 bases and J 4 bases, with 15 bases left between them. CDR3 protein: CSARSVAWATEAFF. CDR3 coding DNA: TGCAGTGCTAGGTCCGTCGCCTGGGCCACTGAAGCTTTCTTT.

This clonotype was counted many times. Because this beta chain is a stray read in a library intended to capture alpha chains, its abundance should not be given much weight. This rearrangement joins TRBV9 to TRBJ2-7, with 8 bases identical to TRBD2. V was clipped by 2 bases and J by 7 bases; unmatched bases: 11. The CDR3 extends over 15 amino acids. The germline gives CDR1 SGDLS, CDR2 YYNGEE. The CDR3: CASSVSPGRGEEQYF. CDR3 in DNA: TGTGCCAGCAGCGTTAGTCCTGGGCGGGGGGAGGAGCAGTACTTC.

In its sample, this clonotype was seen once. This beta chain turned up in a library designed for alpha chains; as an off-target read, its abundance says little. The J gene is TRBJ2-1, the V gene TRBV2, with no clear D. Germline CDR1 and CDR2: SNHLY and FYNNEI. V was shortened by 8 bases and J by 0 bases, with 14 bases between the two germline ends. This CDR3 has 15 amino acids. Written as DNA, the CDR3 is TGTGCCAGCTTTAGACTGGGAAGCTCCTACAATGAGCAGTTCTTC. Residues: CASFRLGSSYNEQFF.

In the case of this clonotype: This beta chain turned up in a library designed for alpha chains; as an off-target read, its abundance says little. The chain couples TRBV5-1 to TRBJ2-7; D remains ambiguous. This CDR3 region has 13 residues. Germline CDR1 is SGHRS and CDR2 is YFSETQ. Trimming took 7 bases from V and 2 from J, leaving 13 bases between them. The CDR3 sequence: CASSLGDTYEQYF. The CDR3 DNA sequence: TGCGCCAGCTCCTTGGGCGACACCTACGAGCAGTACTTC.

Judged by abundance, this clonotype is medium-sized (0.01 to 0.1%). The size of this beta chain means little, since it is a stray read in a library made for alpha chains. CDR3 coding DNA: TGTGCCAGCAGCTCAGCGGGACAGGGGGCGTCTAATGAAAAACTGTTTTTT. It translates to CASSSAGQGASNEKLFF. The chain has TRBV7-2 and TRBJ1-4; 12 bases fit TRBD1. This CDR3 has 17 residues. After removal of 4 bases from V and 3 bases from J, the junction contained 6 bases not matched to a gene. The germline V gene encodes CDR1 SGHTA and CDR2 FQGNSA.

Many counts were recorded for this clonotype. Because this beta chain is a stray read in a library intended to capture alpha chains, its abundance should not be given much weight. The chain joins TRBV20-1 to TRBJ2-2; either TRBD1 or TRBD2 may fit D (5 bases each). The V gene lost 4 bases and the J gene lost 7 bases, with 10 bases spanning the gap. CDR1 is DFQATT and CDR2 is SNEGSKA in the germline V gene (reference sequence). CDR3 length equals 12 residues. The CDR3 region has the DNA TGCAGTGCTATGGGGGTCGTCGGGGAGCTGTTTTTT. Its translation is CSAMGVVGELFF.

Judged by abundance, this clonotype is medium-sized. Since the library was made to target alpha chains, this beta chain is a stray read and its abundance is not meaningful. The chain has TRBV6-5 and TRBJ1-2; D is ambiguous. The CDR3 consists of 12 residues. V was trimmed by 6 bases and J by 4 bases, leaving 9 bases between them. Per the germline V gene, CDR1 is MNHEY and CDR2 is SVGAGI. The CDR3 protein is CASRTGSYGYTF. The CDR3 nucleotides are TGTGCCAGCAGAACGGGCAGCTATGGCTACACCTTC.